This T cell receptor (beta chain) was sequenced for a study of long-term antiretroviral therapy in people with HIV. This clone was seen just once. CDR1 MNHNS and CDR2 SASEGT come from the germline V gene. Deletions cut 8 bases from V and 2 bases from J, with 13 bases between. The CDR3 covers 14 residues. The libraries were made with immunoSEQ v3.0 at survey level. The assay was immunoSEQ multiplex PCR, and TCRdb's table has in-frame clones only and misses some. The sample comprises 25,000 to 30,000 clones, approximately 80% of which are singletons, and more than 8% rests with the top ten. Each donor provided at least one pre-ART PBMC sample and at least two post-ART PBMC samples. Until DNA extraction, the samples held between 1-10 million cryopreserved PBMC.

The sample here was unsorted PBMCs, taken almost 2.9 years after starting antiretroviral therapy. The TCR originated in a man aged 30 to 39 with HIV. The genes are TRBV6-1 and TRBJ1-3; D not certain. DNA for the CDR3: TGTGCCAGCTCCCCCACTCTTCCTGGAAACACCATATATTTT. Protein: CASSPTLPGNTIYF.